This entry is about one TCR beta chain. This clonotype appeared a few times. Its specific antigen is unknown. The record has no base qualities; no much larger clone is one base away. The sample is drawn from a study of response to subunit inactivated influenza vaccine (dated by TCRdb to 2017 to 2018). In terms of the full investigation: Deep quantitative T cell receptor repertoire profiling was used in the study to track responses to a trivalent subunit inactivated influenza vaccine.

Library creation used RT-PCR. Sequenced using an Illumina HiSeq 2500. TCRdb took the public reads, trimmed them with fastp at Q25, ran MiXCR for clone calling and kept in-frame beta chains. Here each entry gathers all rows of one CDR3 protein and keeps the most common genes and DNA. The sample table contains roughly 710,000 distinct CDR3 sequences; only one count was recorded for 14% of them. Roughly 7.2% of the sample rests with the top ten. The investigation overall reported the following: The authors proposed that each seasonal influenza vaccination may bring in only a limited number of new T cells.

The receptor was isolated from a man aged 45 to 65 who received an inactivated influenza vaccine. Donor details come from another sample of the same person, matched by shared clones. Sequenced material: PBMCs from blood, taken 14 to 15 days before vaccination.

This receptor has the CDR3 CASSPVRPYEQYF. The DNA reads TGTGCCAGCAGCCCGGTAAGACCCTACGAGCAGTACTTC. The rearrangement combines TRBV7-9 with TRBJ2-7; the D gene assignment is ambiguous. CDR1 is given as SEHNR and CDR2 as FQNEAQ, both from the germline V gene (reference sequence). Counted from cysteine to phenylalanine, this CDR3 has 13 amino acids. Only the CDR3 part of the read is kept: 39 bases, read in frame from the first base. Trimming at the junction amounts to 5 bases on V and 2 bases on J, and the germline ends lie 10 bases apart.